The clone carrying this T cell receptor (beta chain) was observed at least ten times. This entry is derived from a study of read filtering for tumor transcriptome and immune sequencing. Overall study context: TCR-mapped reads were about 4 to 10.27 million with IR-seq versus roughly 75 to 1,300 with RNA-seq.

Trimming stripped 7 bases from V and 0 bases from J, with 17 bases between. The CDR3 runs 15 residues. Germline CDR1 is SGHRS and CDR2 is YFSETQ. From roughly 390 ng of RNA, a library with molecular barcoded alpha/delta and beta/gamma adaptors was made. TCRdb analysed the reads with MiXCR anew, one entry per CDR3 protein. The repertoire holds around 50,000 distinct CDR3 sequences, with 12% as singletons. The sequencing input was a population of CD138-negative cells sorted from bone marrow. The chain links TRBV5-1 to TRBJ2-7, with D perhaps TRBD1 (5 bases). The TCR comes from a donor at least 40 years old with multiple myeloma. Here the CDR3 reads CASGPYRTSSYEQYF. The CDR3 DNA reads as TGCGCCAGCGGCCCTTACAGGACAAGCTCCTACGAGCAGTACTTC.